The 32 T cell receptor beta chains in this list originate from one sample, sequenced in a study of T-cell reconstitution after alpha-beta-depleted transplantation in children. Preparation of the TCRbeta library used unique molecular identifiers. TCRdb re-called the PCR reads through MiXCR, storing one row per CDR3 protein. Of some 220,000 distinct CDR3 sequences listed, approximately 10% are singletons. This material consisted of PBMCs, taken before TCRalphabeta/CD19-depleted stem cell transplant. The receptors were gathered from a child younger than two with acute myeloid leukemia, due to receive a stem cell transplant.

This clonotype appeared once. This may stem from a read error, because a much larger clone lies one nucleotide away. This rearrangement joins TRBV3-1 to TRBJ2-7; 8 bases agree with TRBD1. The CDR3 sequence is 13 residues long. The germline V gene has CDR1 LGHDT and CDR2 YNNKEL (reference sequence). Trimming cost V 0 bases and J 7 bases; bases outside gene matches: 2. The DNA of the CDR3 is TGTGCCAGCAGCCAAGAGACAGGGGAAGAGCAGTACTTC. Protein: CASSQETGEEQYF.

This clonotype was counted ten times or more. The chain recombines TRBV29-1 with TRBJ1-1, with TRBD1 identical over 10 bases. The CDR3 runs to 13 residues. Germline V gene lookup returns CDR1 SQVTM and CDR2 ANQGSEA. The CDR3 nucleotides are TGCGCCTCGAGGACAGGGGGTTTCACTGAAGCTTTCTTT. Its translation is CASRTGGFTEAFF.

In this sample, this clonotype turned up a few times. The gene calls are TRBV30 and TRBJ2-1, with D tentatively TRBD2 (6 bases). The V gene's germline CDR1 is GTSNPN and CDR2 SVGIG (reference sequence). V lost 2 bases to trimming and J lost 1 base, with 9 bases between them. CDR3 size: 14 residues. CDR3 sequence reads: CAWSTSGSYNEQFF. The CDR3 DNA sequence: TGTGCCTGGAGTACGAGCGGGTCCTACAATGAGCAGTTCTTC.

This clonotype was seen ten or more times. The chain is built from TRBV2 and TRBJ2-1; tentatively, D is TRBD1 (7 bases). There are 16 residues in the CDR3. Germline V lookup: CDR1 SNHLY, CDR2 FYNNEI. Trimming took 6 bases from V and 5 from J, leaving 20 bases between them. The chain's CDR3 is CASRKRGTALDNEQFF. In nucleotides, the CDR3 is TGTGCCAGCAGAAAACGCGGGACAGCCCTTGACAATGAGCAGTTCTTC. Full variable domain (remainder filled in from reference TRBV2 and TRBJ2-1): EPEVTQTPSHQVTQMGQEVILRCVPISNHLYFYWYRQILGQKVEFLVSFYNNEISEKSEIFDDQFSVERPDGSNFTLKIRSTKLEDSAMYFCASRKRGTALDNEQFFGPGTRLTVL.

The sample holds many counts of this clonotype. This sequence joins TRBV20-1 and TRBJ1-2; 9 positions match TRBD1. This CDR3 is built from 16 residues. Trimming removed 5 bases from V and 0 bases from J; junction bases left unmatched: 10. Germline values: CDR1 DFQATT, CDR2 SNEGSKA (reference sequence). The CDR3 DNA follows: TGCAGTGCTCCACCGGGACAGGGCATTTCTAACTATGGCTACACCTTC. Translated: CSAPPGQGISNYGYTF.

This clonotype was seen at least ten times. The CDR3 nucleotides are TGTGCCAGCAGCTCCCGGGATTCCGACAATGAGCAGTTCTTC. The encoded protein is CASSSRDSDNEQFF. The chain joins TRBV5-4 to TRBJ2-1; D is perhaps TRBD2 (5 bases). CDR1 is SGHNT and CDR2 is YYREEE in the germline V gene (reference sequence). The germline V and J ends were trimmed by 3 bases and 5 bases, with 12 bases remaining between them. The CDR3 consists of 14 residues. Filled out from reference TRBV5-4 and TRBJ2-1, the complete variable domain reads ETGVTQSPTHLIKTRGQQVTLRCSSQSGHNTVSWYQQALGQGPQFIFQYYREEENGRGNFPPRFSGLQFPNYSSELNVNALELDDSALYLCASSSRDSDNEQFFGPGTRLTVL.

The chain joins TRBV6-1 to TRBJ1-3, with no clear D. Germline V CDR1 and CDR2: MNHNS, SASEGT. The CDR3 covers 16 residues. V was shortened by 6 bases and J by 7 bases, with 22 bases between the two germline ends. CDR3 residues: CASSPLPSAGENTIYF. The CDR3 region has the DNA TGTGCCAGCAGCCCACTCCCAAGTGCGGGTGAGAACACCATATATTTT.

This clonotype appeared many times. The chain employs TRBV24-1 and TRBJ2-1, with D unresolved. This CDR3 has 12 residues. Germline CDR1 and CDR2: KGHDR and SFDVKD. The germline V and J ends were trimmed by 4 bases and 9 bases, with 9 bases remaining between them. The CDR3 region has the DNA TGTGCCACCAGTGACCGGACGTTTGAGCAGTTCTTC. Protein product: CATSDRTFEQFF.

This clonotype came up many times. The V and J genes are TRBV5-1 and TRBJ1-1, with TRBD1 matching 11 bases. This CDR3 spans 14 amino acids. The germline V gene encodes CDR1 SGHRS and CDR2 YFSETQ. Trimming took 4 bases from V and 4 from J; bases not matched to a gene: 3. CDR3 nucleotides: TGCGCCAGCAGCAGGGGGACAGGGGGCACTGAAGCTTTCTTT. Translated: CASSRGTGGTEAFF.

This clonotype was recorded many times. The CDR3 is CAWSTGGYGYTF. The CDR3 DNA sequence: TGTGCCTGGAGTACAGGGGGCTATGGCTACACCTTC. J is TRBJ1-2 and V is TRBV30, with 8 bases fitting TRBD1. Looked up from germline, CDR1 is GTSNPN and CDR2 is SVGIG (reference sequence). Trimming removed 2 bases from V and 4 bases from J; junction bases left unmatched: 0. This CDR3 spans 12 amino acids.

This clonotype appeared many times. The rearrangement uses TRBV28 and TRBJ2-3; 8 nucleotides line up with TRBD1. The CDR3 consists of 15 residues. Germline V gives CDR1 MDHEN, CDR2 SYDVKM. V was clipped by 3 bases and J by 2 bases; unmatched bases: 4. This CDR3 reads CASSFRDRSTDTQYF. The CDR3 DNA reads as TGTGCCAGCAGTTTTCGGGACAGGTCCACAGATACGCAGTATTTT. Together with reference TRBV28 and TRBJ2-3, the CDR3 gives the full variable domain: DVKVTQSSRYLVKRTGEKVFLECVQDMDHENMFWYRQDPGLGLRLIYFSYDVKMKEKGDIPEGYSVSREKKERFSLILESASTNQTSMYLCASSFRDRSTDTQYFGPGTRLTVL.

The CDR3 DNA reads TGTGCCAGCAGCTTCGAGCGGCCTATGAACACTGAAGCTTTCTTT. Protein sequence: CASSFERPMNTEAFF. The V call is TRBV7-9, the J call TRBJ1-1, with unresolved D. From germline, CDR1 is SEHNR and CDR2 FQNEAQ (reference sequence). This CDR3 has 15 residues. The V end lost 3 bases, the J end lost 0 bases, and 11 bases lay between the germline ends.

This clonotype was observed many times. The rearrangement uses TRBV5-8 and TRBJ1-5; TRBD1 is a possible D gene (5 bases). The CDR3 totals 15 residues. Trimming removed 6 bases from V and 7 bases from J, with 20 bases in between. Germline lookup yields CDR1 SGHTS and CDR2 YDEGEE. The CDR3 region has the DNA TGTGCCAGCACCCCCTTGGGGGAGGGTAAACAGCCCCAGCATTTT. Protein sequence: CASTPLGEGKQPQHF. Complete variable domain (other parts from reference TRBV5-8 and TRBJ1-5): EAGVTQSPTHLIKTRGQQATLRCSPISGHTSVYWYQQALGLGLQFLLWYDEGEERNRGNFPPRFSGRQFPNYSSELNVNALELEDSALYLCASTPLGEGKQPQHFGDGTRLSIL.

This clonotype was recorded many times. CDR3 sequence (DNA): TGTGCCAGCAGCTCACCGTCGACCCTTAAAGAGACCCAGTACTTC. This encodes CASSSPSTLKETQYF. V and J are TRBV11-2 and TRBJ2-5; D is unclear. Germline CDR1 is SGHAT and CDR2 is FQNNGV. V lost 4 bases and J lost 3, with 15 bases in between. The length of the CDR3 is 15 residues.

This clonotype has more than one count but fewer than ten. V gene TRBV20-1 combines with J gene TRBJ2-7; 12 bases map to TRBD2. CDR3 length equals 14 residues. Looked up from germline, CDR1 is DFQATT and CDR2 is SNEGSKA (reference sequence). Unmatched junction bases numbered 6, after V lost 6 bases and J lost 3 bases. The CDR3 DNA sequence: TGCAGTGCGGGACGGACTAGCGGGATCTACGAGCAGTACTTC. Protein: CSAGRTSGIYEQYF.

In its sample, this clonotype was seen many times. This chain joins TRBV12-3 or TRBV12-4 and TRBJ2-2; 7 bases align to TRBD2. V lost 5 bases, J lost 3 bases, and 6 bases stayed unmatched. The CDR3 spans 15 residues. CDR3 residues: CASSPTLADTGELFF. CDR3 sequence (DNA): TGTGCCAGCAGTCCAACCCTAGCGGACACCGGGGAGCTGTTTTTT.

This clonotype was recorded at least ten times. This chain joins TRBV18 and TRBJ2-7, with D possibly being TRBD1 (6 bases). There are 13 residues in the CDR3. Germline V gene data show CDR1 as KGHSH and CDR2 as LQKENI. With 3 bases removed from V and 5 bases from J, the gap between germline ends came to 11 bases. The CDR3 sequence: CASSPQDSHEQYF. The CDR3 DNA is TGTGCCAGCTCACCCCAGGACAGCCACGAGCAGTACTTC.

This clonotype was counted ten times or more. This CDR3 reads CASSYGDNQPQHF. The CDR3 bases are TGTGCCAGCAGTTACGGGGACAATCAGCCCCAGCATTTT. The rearrangement joins TRBV6-5 to TRBJ1-5; D not resolved. Germline CDR1 MNHEY, CDR2 SVGAGI. Deletions cut 2 bases from V and 3 bases from J, with 5 bases between. This CDR3 contains 13 residues.

This clonotype has a count of ten or more. The genes are TRBV20-1 and TRBJ2-3; 8 bases are shared with TRBD2. The V gene's germline CDR1 is DFQATT and CDR2 SNEGSKA (reference sequence). The CDR3 is 14 amino acids. With 3 bases clipped from V and 2 bases from J, the junction kept 4 bases outside the gene matches. The CDR3 nucleotides read TGCAGTGCTAGGGATAGCGGGAACACAGATACGCAGTATTTT. Translating gives CSARDSGNTDTQYF.

The chain has TRBV7-2 and TRBJ2-3, with D perhaps TRBD2 (5 bases). The CDR3 runs 15 residues. V gave up 1 base and J gave up 2 bases, with 10 bases separating them. Germline lookup yields CDR1 SGHTA and CDR2 FQGNSA. The CDR3 nucleotides read TGTGCCAGCAGCTTAGTGTACGGGGTCACAGATACGCAGTATTTT. This codes for CASSLVYGVTDTQYF.

This clonotype was seen at least ten times. CDR3 sequence (DNA): TGTGCCAGCAGTGAGGCTGGGACAGGCTCGGGGAAAGATACGCAGTATTTT. Its translation is CASSEAGTGSGKDTQYF. The V call is TRBV25-1, the J call TRBJ2-3; 8 bases are a match to TRBD1. V was clipped by 3 bases and J by 5 bases; unmatched bases: 13. There are 17 residues in the CDR3. Looked up from germline, CDR1 is MGHDK and CDR2 is SYGVNS.

The rearrangement links TRBV7-3 to TRBJ1-1, with no clear D. The germline V gene has CDR1 SGHTA and CDR2 FQGTGA. Trimming shortened V by 5 bases and J by 1 base, and 11 bases separated the two germline ends. The CDR3 loop spans 14 amino acids. The CDR3 sequence: CASSAQPGNTEAFF. The CDR3 DNA is TGTGCCAGCAGCGCGCAGCCAGGGAACACTGAAGCTTTCTTT.

At least ten counts were recorded for this clonotype. The chain employs TRBV5-4 and TRBJ2-3; a weak D match, TRBD1 (6 bases). Trimming took 4 bases from V and 0 from J, leaving 9 bases between them. There are 14 residues in the CDR3. The germline V gene encodes CDR1 SGHNT and CDR2 YYREEE (reference sequence). DNA for the CDR3: TGTGCCAGCAGCCTACAGGGTAGCACAGATACGCAGTATTTT. Protein product: CASSLQGSTDTQYF. The variable domain in full, with the rest retrieved from reference TRBV5-4 and TRBJ2-3, is ETGVTQSPTHLIKTRGQQVTLRCSSQSGHNTVSWYQQALGQGPQFIFQYYREEENGRGNFPPRFSGLQFPNYSSELNVNALELDDSALYLCASSLQGSTDTQYFGPGTRLTVL.

This clonotype has a count of ten or more. The gene calls are TRBV20-1 and TRBJ1-1; D unresolved. The CDR3 covers 12 residues. Per the germline V gene, CDR1 is DFQATT and CDR2 is SNEGSKA (reference sequence). The germline V and J ends were trimmed by 6 bases and 1 base, with 9 bases remaining between them. The CDR3 DNA sequence: TGCAGTGCCCCCCGTTGGAACACTGAAGCTTTCTTT. The encoded protein is CSAPRWNTEAFF.

As to this clonotype: One base away lies a much larger clone, so this may be a sequencing read error. V gene TRBV10-2 combines with J gene TRBJ2-1; D ambiguous. The CDR3 is 15 residues long. Germline assignment: CDR1 WSHSY and CDR2 SAAADI. CDR3 protein: CASSESFGTYNEQSF. The CDR3 region has the DNA TGCGCCAGCAGTGAGTCTTTCGGCACCTACAATGAGCAGTCCTTC.

This clonotype has more than one count but fewer than ten. The V call is TRBV24-1, the J call TRBJ1-2; the D gene is possibly TRBD1 (5 bases). The CDR3 has 15 amino acids. The V gene lost 4 bases and the J gene lost 3 bases, with 14 bases spanning the gap. The germline V gene encodes CDR1 KGHDR and CDR2 SFDVKD. CDR3 nucleotides: TGTGCCACCAGTGACCCCGGGACTTCGGACTATGGCTACACCTTC. Protein sequence: CATSDPGTSDYGYTF.

Ten or more counts support this clonotype. V is TRBV9 and J is TRBJ1-4; 11 positions match TRBD1. The CDR3 totals 16 residues. V gave up 4 bases and J gave up 8 bases; unmatched junction bases: 10. Germline lookup yields CDR1 SGDLS and CDR2 YYNGEE. In nucleotides, the CDR3 is TGTGCCAGCAGCTCCCGGACAGGGGGCCAAGGGGAAAAACTGTTTTTT. It translates to CASSSRTGGQGEKLFF.

This clonotype was observed at least ten times. V usage is TRBV10-3 and J usage is TRBJ2-1, with 10 bases matching TRBD1. Germline V gene lookup returns CDR1 ENHRY and CDR2 SYGVKD. Trimming cost V 6 bases and J 8 bases; bases outside gene matches: 4. CDR3 length: 13 amino acids. CDR3 in amino acids: CAIRTGGAYEQFF. The CDR3 nucleotides read TGTGCCATCAGGACAGGGGGCGCGTATGAGCAGTTCTTC.

This clonotype appeared many times. The chain uses TRBV4-3 and TRBJ2-1; 12 positions match TRBD2. Trimming took 1 base from V and 4 from J; bases not matched to a gene: 8. Germline V CDR1 and CDR2: LGHNA, YSLEER. CDR3 length: 18 residues. The CDR3: CASSQVRTSGTTYNEQFF. The CDR3, as DNA: TGCGCCAGCAGCCAAGTTCGGACTAGCGGGACAACTTACAATGAGCAGTTCTTC.

This clonotype has ten or more counts. V gene TRBV20-1 combines with J gene TRBJ2-2; maybe TRBD2 (5 bases). The CDR3 has 14 residues. Trimming removed 3 bases at V and 5 bases at J, with 13 bases between. Germline V gene data show CDR1 as DFQATT and CDR2 as SNEGSKA (reference sequence). The chain's CDR3 is CSASPRGRTGELFF. CDR3 bases: TGCAGTGCTAGTCCCCGGGGTAGGACCGGGGAGCTGTTTTTT.

The gene calls are TRBV19 and TRBJ1-6; D is undetermined. Looked up from germline, CDR1 is LNHDA and CDR2 is SQIVND (reference sequence). There are 10 residues in the CDR3. V was cut by 8 bases and J by 8 bases, with 4 bases left in between. In nucleotides, the CDR3 is TGTGCCAGTGGGTATTCACCCCTCCACTTT. Encoded protein: CASGYSPLHF.

This chain connects TRBV19 to TRBJ1-1, with no clear D. CDR3 length: 15 residues. Trimming cost V 1 base and J 1 base, with 10 bases left between them. The germline CDR1 and CDR2 sequences are LNHDA and SQIVND (reference sequence). CDR3 amino acids: CASSIGPGPNTEAFF. The CDR3 nucleotides read TGTGCCAGTAGTATAGGTCCGGGCCCGAACACTGAAGCTTTCTTT. The full variable domain, completed using reference TRBV19 and TRBJ1-1, is DGGITQSPKYLFRKEGQNVTLSCEQNLNHDAMYWYRQDPGQGLRLIYYSQIVNDFQKGDIAEGYSVSREKKESFPLTVTSAQKNPTAFYLCASSIGPGPNTEAFFGQGTRLTVV.